A selection of T cell receptor beta chains follows, all from one sample in a study of OX40 agonist ivuxolimab in advanced cancers. The protocol was immunoSEQ multiplex PCR, while the TCRdb copy is restricted to in-frame clones and leaves out a portion. The sample holds 100,000 to 120,000 clones, around 90% seen once. The specimen was CD4+ or CD8+ T cells sorted from blood, collected in a trial of the OX40 agonist ivuxolimab. These TCRs come from an adult with an advanced solid tumor such as melanoma, head and neck, liver or kidney cancer. The CDR3 runs from the conserved cysteine through the conserved F or W. Fields, in order: J gene, V gene, CDR3 protein.

j_gene: TRBJ2-2
v_gene: TRBV7-3
CDR3aa: CASSLRGDGTGELFF

j_gene: TRBJ2-7
v_gene: TRBV7-2
CDR3aa: CASSLSLAAYEQYF

j_gene: TRBJ2-6
v_gene: TRBV27
CDR3aa: CASSSIRAGANVLTF

j_gene: TRBJ2-7
v_gene: TRBV11-3
CDR3aa: CASSLGTGRFEEQYF

j_gene: TRBJ2-5
v_gene: TRBV7-2
CDR3aa: CASSLRSRGGGETQYF

j_gene: TRBJ2-5
v_gene: TRBV5-5
CDR3aa: CASSFSVAGGRGETQYF

j_gene: TRBJ1-6
v_gene: TRBV6-5
CDR3aa: CASSYTGQTNSPLHF

j_gene: TRBJ1-1
v_gene: TRBV19
CDR3aa: CASSISQYTEAFF

j_gene: TRBJ2-7
v_gene: TRBV6-5
CDR3aa: CASSYSGAGRDEQYF

j_gene: TRBJ2-3
v_gene: TRBV19
CDR3aa: CASSPMGSVSTDTQYF

j_gene: TRBJ1-2
v_gene: TRBV5-4
CDR3aa: CASTGDTNYGYTF

j_gene: TRBJ1-4
v_gene: TRBV5-4
CDR3aa: CASSPQGTRKLFF

j_gene: TRBJ1-2
v_gene: TRBV30
CDR3aa: CAWSVGTRRFYGYTF

j_gene: TRBJ2-3
v_gene: TRBV5-5
CDR3aa: CASSNRDSADTQYF